The 13 T cell receptor beta chains reported below all come from one sample, sequenced in a study of spatial heterogeneity in lung cancer. TCRdb reprocessed the 5' RACE reads with MiXCR, giving one entry per CDR3 protein. The sample holds tens of thousands of distinct CDR3 sequences, about 10% seen once. Time point meaning: blood at routine non-recurrence follow-up after resection. The sequencing here drew on PBMCs, taken at follow-up. The receptor set was obtained from a male donor with early-stage non-small cell lung cancer.

In its sample, this clonotype was seen many times. The chain couples TRBV7-2 to TRBJ2-1; maybe TRBD2 (6 bases). The CDR3 covers 15 residues. With 5 bases removed from V and 9 bases from J, the gap between germline ends came to 20 bases. Looked up from germline, CDR1 is SGHTA and CDR2 is FQGNSA. CDR3 amino acids: CASSPTGTTGGEQFF. The CDR3 bases are TGTGCCAGCAGCCCCACCGGGACCACCGGGGGTGAGCAGTTCTTC.

This clonotype appeared a few times. The V gene is TRBV7-2, the J gene TRBJ2-1; D not certain. V lost 4 bases to trimming and J lost 7 bases, with 11 bases between them. Germline loops: CDR1 SGHTA, CDR2 FQGNSA. This CDR3 spans 13 amino acids. The CDR3: CASSSELGNEQFF. CDR3 nucleotides: TGTGCCAGCAGCTCCGAGCTGGGGAATGAGCAGTTCTTC. The variable domain in full, completed from reference TRBV7-2 and TRBJ2-1, reads GAGVSQSPSNKVTEKGKDVELRCDPISGHTALYWYRQSLGQGLEFLIYFQGNSAPDKSGLPSDRFSAERTGGSVSTLTIQRTQQEDSAVYLCASSSELGNEQFFGPGTRLTVL.

J is TRBJ2-7 and V is TRBV6-1, with 7 nucleotides matching TRBD2. Unmatched junction bases numbered 8, after V lost 11 bases and J lost 1 base. Germline V gives CDR1 MNHNS, CDR2 SASEGT. The length of the CDR3 is 13 residues. CDR3 loop: CACPGGSSYEQYF. CDR3 DNA sequence: TGTGCCTGCCCGGGAGGTTCGTCCTACGAGCAGTACTTC.

This clonotype showed up many times. The chain joins TRBV29-1 to TRBJ2-1, with 7 bases lining up with TRBD1. The CDR3 extends over 13 amino acids. V shed 4 bases and J 3 bases; nucleotides not matched to a gene: 3. CDR1 and CDR2 from the germline V gene are SQVTM and ANQGSEA. This CDR3 is CSVARDSYNEQFF. The CDR3, as DNA: TGCAGCGTTGCTCGGGACAGCTACAATGAGCAGTTCTTC.

This chain joins TRBV28 and TRBJ1-2; D gene unclear. The CDR3 covers 12 residues. The germline CDR1 and CDR2 sequences are MDHEN and SYDVKM. The V gene lost 6 bases and the J gene lost 4 bases, with 9 bases spanning the gap. The CDR3 coding sequence is TGTGCCAGCAGCAAGTTGGGCTATGGCTACACCTTC. It translates to CASSKLGYGYTF.

This rearrangement joins TRBV7-2 to TRBJ1-1; no definite D call. The CDR3 loop spans 13 amino acids. With 2 bases removed from V and 0 bases from J, the gap between germline ends came to 4 bases. CDR1 and CDR2 from the germline V gene are SGHTA and FQGNSA. CDR3 protein: CASSLSLNTEAFF. DNA of the CDR3: TGTGCCAGCAGCTTATCTCTGAACACTGAAGCTTTCTTT.

The CDR3, as DNA: TGTGCCAGCAGCTTAAATCGTCCGAGCGTTAGCAATGAGCAGTTCTTC. It specifies CASSLNRPSVSNEQFF. The chain joins TRBV7-2 to TRBJ2-1; D is unclear. The CDR3 is 16 amino acids. Germline assignment: CDR1 SGHTA and CDR2 FQGNSA. Trimming removed 2 bases at V and 6 bases at J, with 17 bases between. The variable domain in full, completed from reference TRBV7-2 and TRBJ2-1, reads GAGVSQSPSNKVTEKGKDVELRCDPISGHTALYWYRQSLGQGLEFLIYFQGNSAPDKSGLPSDRFSAERTGGSVSTLTIQRTQQEDSAVYLCASSLNRPSVSNEQFFGPGTRLTVL.

The rearrangement links TRBV7-6 to TRBJ2-7, with TRBD2 as a possible D gene (5 bases). The CDR3 length is 15 residues. The V end lost 5 bases, the J end lost 2 bases, and 16 bases lay between the germline ends. Germline CDR1 SGHVS, CDR2 FNYEAQ. The CDR3 protein is CASSPRVDFAYEQYF. Written as DNA, the CDR3 is TGTGCCAGCAGCCCGAGGGTGGATTTCGCCTACGAGCAGTACTTC.

The sample holds many counts of this clonotype. The genes are TRBV6-2 or TRBV6-3 and TRBJ2-1, with D uncertain. The V end lost 8 bases, the J end lost 0 bases, and 5 bases lay between the germline ends. Germline V gene lookup returns CDR1 MNHEY and CDR2 SVGEGT. This CDR3 has 12 residues. The CDR3 DNA reads TGTGCCAGCGGAAGCTCCTACAATGAGCAGTTCTTC. Translated, it gives CASGSSYNEQFF.

There are a few counts of this clonotype. The chain employs TRBV2 and TRBJ2-7; TRBD1 or TRBD2 may be the D gene (5 bases each). Trimming removed 7 bases from V and 3 bases from J, with 19 bases in between. The length of the CDR3 is 15 residues. The V gene's germline CDR1 is SNHLY and CDR2 FYNNEI. CDR3 loop: CASTPIGALVYEQYF. The DNA for the CDR3 is TGTGCCAGCACCCCGATCGGGGCCTTGGTCTACGAGCAGTACTTC.

The chain uses TRBV7-7 and TRBJ2-3, with 9 bases that match TRBD2. Per the germline V gene, CDR1 is SSHAT and CDR2 is FNYEAQ (reference sequence). The CDR3 consists of 17 residues. Trimming took 5 bases from V and 4 from J; bases not matched to a gene: 13. As DNA, the CDR3 is TGTGCCAGCAGCCCCCTCGGGGCTAGCGGGGCCGCAGATACGCAGTATTTT. It specifies CASSPLGASGAADTQYF.

V usage is TRBV6-5 and J usage is TRBJ2-7; 12 nucleotides agree with TRBD2. Germline V gene lookup returns CDR1 MNHEY and CDR2 SVGAGI. The CDR3 is 17 residues long. V shed 5 bases, J shed 0 bases, and the junction held 8 bases outside the gene matches. The DNA of the CDR3 is TGTGCCAGCAGTCCAACTAGCGGGAGGACCAACTCCTACGAGCAGTACTTC. It codes for CASSPTSGRTNSYEQYF.

There are many counts of this clonotype. The rearrangement uses TRBV7-2 and TRBJ2-7; TRBD2 matches at 8 bases. CDR3 size: 13 residues. Looked up from germline, CDR1 is SGHTA and CDR2 is FQGNSA. After removal of 4 bases from V and 6 bases from J, the junction contained 5 bases not matched to a gene. This CDR3 reads CASSSQRGIEQYF. The DNA of the CDR3 is TGTGCCAGCAGCTCCCAGCGGGGGATCGAGCAGTACTTC.